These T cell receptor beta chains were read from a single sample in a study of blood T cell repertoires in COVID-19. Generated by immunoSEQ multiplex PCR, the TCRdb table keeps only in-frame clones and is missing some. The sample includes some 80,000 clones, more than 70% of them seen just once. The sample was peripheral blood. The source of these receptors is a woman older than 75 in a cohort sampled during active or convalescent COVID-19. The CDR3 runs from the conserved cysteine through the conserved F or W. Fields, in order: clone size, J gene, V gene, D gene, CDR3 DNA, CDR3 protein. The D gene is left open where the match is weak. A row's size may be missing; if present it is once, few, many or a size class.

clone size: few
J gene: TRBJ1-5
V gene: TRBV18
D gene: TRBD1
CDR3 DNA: TGTGCCAGCTCACCTGGACAGGGCGCAAATCAGCCCCAGCATTTT
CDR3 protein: CASSPGQGANQPQHF

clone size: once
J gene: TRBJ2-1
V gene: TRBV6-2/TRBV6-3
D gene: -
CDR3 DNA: TGTGCCAGCAGTTACTCGAGTGTCCGGAATGAGCAGTTCTTC
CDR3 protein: CASSYSSVRNEQFF

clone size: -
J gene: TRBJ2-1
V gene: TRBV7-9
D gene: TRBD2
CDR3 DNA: TGTGCCAGCAGCCCTTCCGCTGGGCTAGCGGGCAACTACAATGAGCAGTTCTTC
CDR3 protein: CASSPSAGLAGNYNEQFF

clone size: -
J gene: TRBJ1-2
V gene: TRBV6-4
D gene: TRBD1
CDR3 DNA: TGTGCCAGCAGTCCCGACAGGGGTGGCTATGGCTACACCTTC
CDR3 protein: CASSPDRGGYGYTF

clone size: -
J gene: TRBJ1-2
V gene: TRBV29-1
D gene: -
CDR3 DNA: TGCAGCGTTGGCCCGGAGGGGGGGACACGTAACTATGGCTACACCTTC
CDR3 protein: CSVGPEGGTRNYGYTF

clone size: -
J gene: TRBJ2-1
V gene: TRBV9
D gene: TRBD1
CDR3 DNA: TGTGCCAGCAGCTCCGGACAGGCCTACAATGAGCAGTTCTTC
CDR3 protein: CASSSGQAYNEQFF

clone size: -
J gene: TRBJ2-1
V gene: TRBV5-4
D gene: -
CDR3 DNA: TGTGCCAGCAGCTTGGGGTCTCAGTCCGTGTACAATGAGCAGTTCTTC
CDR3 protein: CASSLGSQSVYNEQFF

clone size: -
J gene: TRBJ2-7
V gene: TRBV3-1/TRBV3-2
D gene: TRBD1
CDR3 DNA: TGTGCCAGCAGCCTACAGGGGGCCTACGAGCAGTACTTC
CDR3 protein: CASSLQGAYEQYF

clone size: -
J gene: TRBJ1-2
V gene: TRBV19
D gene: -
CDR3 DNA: TGTGCCAGTTCACCCGCCGGGGGGGGTGCTAACTATGGCTACACCTTC
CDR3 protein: CASSPAGGGANYGYTF

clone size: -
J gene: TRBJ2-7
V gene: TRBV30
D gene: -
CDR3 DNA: TGTGCCTGGAGTGTCCCCAGACTTTCCTACGAGCAGTACTTC
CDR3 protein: CAWSVPRLSYEQYF

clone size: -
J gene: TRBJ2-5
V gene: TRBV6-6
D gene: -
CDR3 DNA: TGTGCCAGCAGTTACTCGTCCCAGGGGGGGACCCAGTACTTC
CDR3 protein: CASSYSSQGGTQYF

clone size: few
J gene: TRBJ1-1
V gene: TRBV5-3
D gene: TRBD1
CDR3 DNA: TGTGCCAGAAGCTGCATTCCTCGACAGGGACGGGGGACTGAAGCTTTCTTT
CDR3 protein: CARSCIPRQGRGTEAFF

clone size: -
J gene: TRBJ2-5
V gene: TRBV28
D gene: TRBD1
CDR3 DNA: TGTGCCAGCAGGACAGGGGGTCAGGAGACCCAGTACTTC
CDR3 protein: CASRTGGQETQYF

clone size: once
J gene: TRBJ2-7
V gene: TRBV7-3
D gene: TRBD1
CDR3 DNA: TGTGCCAGCAGCTTAATGGGGACAGGGCTCCACACCTACGAGCAGTACTTC
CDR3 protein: CASSLMGTGLHTYEQYF

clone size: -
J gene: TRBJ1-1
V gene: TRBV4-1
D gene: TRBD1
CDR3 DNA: TGCGCCAGCAGCCAAGAGGGACAGATGAACACTGAAGCTTTCTTT
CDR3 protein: CASSQEGQMNTEAFF

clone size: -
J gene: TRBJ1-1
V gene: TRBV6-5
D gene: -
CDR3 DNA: TGTGCCAGCAGCACCTCGGGGGGTGCCACTGAAGCTTTCTTT
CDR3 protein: CASSTSGGATEAFF

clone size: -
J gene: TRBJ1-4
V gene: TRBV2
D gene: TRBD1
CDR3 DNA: TGTGCCAGCAGGACCCAACAGGGGGCTGGTGAAAAACTGTTTTTT
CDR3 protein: CASRTQQGAGEKLFF

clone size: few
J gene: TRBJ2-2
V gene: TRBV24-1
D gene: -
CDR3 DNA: TGTGCCACCCACGCAGGGGCCGGGGAGCTGTTTTTT
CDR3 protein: CATHAGAGELFF

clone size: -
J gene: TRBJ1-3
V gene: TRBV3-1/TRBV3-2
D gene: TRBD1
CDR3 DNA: TGTGCCAGCAGCCAAGTAGGGGGCACTGGAAACACCATATATTTT
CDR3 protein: CASSQVGGTGNTIYF

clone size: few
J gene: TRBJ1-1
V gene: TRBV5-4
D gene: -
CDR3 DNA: TGTGCCAGCAGCTTCCGGACAGCGAACACTGAAGCTTTCTTT
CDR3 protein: CASSFRTANTEAFF

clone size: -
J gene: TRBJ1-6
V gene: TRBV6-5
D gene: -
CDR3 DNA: TGTGCCAGCAGTTCCACAGGGACCTATTATAATTCACCCCTCCACTTT
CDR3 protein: CASSSTGTYYNSPLHF

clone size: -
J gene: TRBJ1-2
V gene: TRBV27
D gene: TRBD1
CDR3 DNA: TGTGCCAGCAGTCCCGACCTCGGACAGGGAGTTGAAGATGGCTACACCTTC
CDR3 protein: CASSPDLGQGVEDGYTF

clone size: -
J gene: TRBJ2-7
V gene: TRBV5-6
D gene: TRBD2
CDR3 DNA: TGTGCCAGCAGCCGGTGGACTAGCGGGTTATACTCCTACGAGCAGTACTTC
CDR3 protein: CASSRWTSGLYSYEQYF

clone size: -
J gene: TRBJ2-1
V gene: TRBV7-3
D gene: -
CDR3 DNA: TGTGCCAGCAGCTTCGTAGCAGGGGCTACCGCGATGGGTGAGCAGTTCTTC
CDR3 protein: CASSFVAGATAMGEQFF

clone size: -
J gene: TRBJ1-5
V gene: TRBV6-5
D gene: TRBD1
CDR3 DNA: TGTGCCAGCGGACAGGGCAATCAGCCCCAGCATTTT
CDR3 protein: CASGQGNQPQHF

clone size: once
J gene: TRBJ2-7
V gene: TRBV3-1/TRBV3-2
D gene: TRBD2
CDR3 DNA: TGTGCCAGCAGCCAAGTCTCCCCTAGCGGTACTCGAAACCCCTACGAGCAGTACTTC
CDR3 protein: CASSQVSPSGTRNPYEQYF